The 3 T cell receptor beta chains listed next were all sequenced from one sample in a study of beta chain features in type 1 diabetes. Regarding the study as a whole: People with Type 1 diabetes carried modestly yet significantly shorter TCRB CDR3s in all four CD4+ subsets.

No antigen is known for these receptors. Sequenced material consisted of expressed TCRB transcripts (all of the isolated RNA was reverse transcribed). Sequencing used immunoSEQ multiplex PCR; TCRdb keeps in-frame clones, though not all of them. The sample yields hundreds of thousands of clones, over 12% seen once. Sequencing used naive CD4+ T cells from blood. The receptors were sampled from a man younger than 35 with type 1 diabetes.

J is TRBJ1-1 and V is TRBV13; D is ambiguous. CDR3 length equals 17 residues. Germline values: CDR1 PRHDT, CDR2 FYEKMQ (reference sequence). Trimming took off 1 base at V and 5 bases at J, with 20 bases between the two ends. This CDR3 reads CASSLDSGVAGSTEAFF. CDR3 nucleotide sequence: TGTGCCAGCAGCTTAGATTCCGGGGTTGCGGGGAGTACTGAAGCTTTCTTT.

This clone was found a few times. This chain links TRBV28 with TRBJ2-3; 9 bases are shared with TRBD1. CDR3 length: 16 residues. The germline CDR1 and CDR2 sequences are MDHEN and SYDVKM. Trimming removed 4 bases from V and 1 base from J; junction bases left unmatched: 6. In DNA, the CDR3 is TGTGCCAGCAGTTCCCCCCGGACAGGGGGCACAGATACGCAGTATTTT. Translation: CASSSPRTGGTDTQYF. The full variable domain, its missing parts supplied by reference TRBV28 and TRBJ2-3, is DVKVTQSSRYLVKRTGEKVFLECVQDMDHENMFWYRQDPGLGLRLIYFSYDVKMKEKGDIPEGYSVSREKKERFSLILESASTNQTSMYLCASSSPRTGGTDTQYFGPGTRLTVL.

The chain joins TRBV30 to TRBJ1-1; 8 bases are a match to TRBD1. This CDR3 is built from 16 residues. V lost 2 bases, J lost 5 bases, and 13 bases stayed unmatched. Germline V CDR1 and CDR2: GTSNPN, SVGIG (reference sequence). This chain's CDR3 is CAWSLLPGQVRTEAFF. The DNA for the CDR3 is TGTGCCTGGAGTCTACTCCCGGGACAGGTCAGGACTGAAGCTTTCTTT. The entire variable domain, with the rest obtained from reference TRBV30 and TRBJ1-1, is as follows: SQTIHQWPATLVQPVGSPLSLECTVEGTSNPNLYWYRQAAGRGLQLLFYSVGIGQISSEVPQNLSASRPQDRQFILSSKKLLLSDSGFYLCAWSLLPGQVRTEAFFGQGTRLTVV.